A single sample is the source of the 9 T cell receptor beta chains below, sequenced in a study of T cells after yellow fever vaccination. TCRdb fed the 5' RACE reads into MiXCR, producing one record per CDR3 protein. The table includes a few hundred thousand distinct CDR3 sequences, 6.8% detected once. Material: PBMCs, obtained about 49 days after the first yellow fever vaccination. The origin of the receptors is a man between 18 and 35 years old who received the YFV17D yellow fever vaccine.

This clonotype was picked up a small number of times. J is TRBJ2-3 and V is TRBV19; a possible D gene is TRBD2 (6 bases). CDR1 LNHDA and CDR2 SQIVND come from the germline V gene (reference sequence). The CDR3 totals 15 residues. The ends were cut back, 5 bases at V and 2 bases at J, with 14 bases in the middle. The CDR3 is CASSPRQGLTDTQYF. CDR3 coding DNA: TGTGCCAGTAGTCCCCGTCAGGGACTCACAGATACGCAGTATTTT. Using reference TRBV19 and TRBJ2-3 for the parts outside the CDR3, the full variable domain is DGGITQSPKYLFRKEGQNVTLSCEQNLNHDAMYWYRQDPGQGLRLIYYSQIVNDFQKGDIAEGYSVSREKKESFPLTVTSAQKNPTAFYLCASSPRQGLTDTQYFGPGTRLTVL.

This clonotype was seen a handful of times. This chain connects TRBV30 to TRBJ2-5; D is uncertain. The CDR3 extends over 13 amino acids. The germline gives CDR1 GTSNPN, CDR2 SVGIG (reference sequence). V lost 0 bases and J lost 5, with 10 bases in between. CDR3 nucleotides: TGTGCCTGGAGTGTGCGGCTCCGGGAGACCCAGTACTTC. Its protein is CAWSVRLRETQYF.

This clonotype was counted at least ten times. The V and J genes are TRBV7-2 and TRBJ2-6; D uncertain. V was shortened by 8 bases and J by 1 base, with 12 bases between the two germline ends. This CDR3 region has 15 residues. Germline assignment: CDR1 SGHTA and CDR2 FQGNSA. The CDR3 region has the DNA TGTGCCAGCGCCGATATGGGGTCTGGGGCCAACGTCCTGACTTTC. Amino acid sequence: CASADMGSGANVLTF.

This clonotype has ten or more counts. This chain uses TRBV5-6 with TRBJ1-1, with D possibly being TRBD1 (5 bases). The germline V gene encodes CDR1 SGHDT and CDR2 YYEEEE. Between the trimmed V and J ends, which lost 3 bases and 0 bases, there was a span of 12 bases. The CDR3 length is 15 residues. CDR3 protein: CASSSRKTVNTEAFF. The CDR3 region has the DNA TGTGCCAGCAGCTCGAGAAAGACAGTGAACACTGAAGCTTTCTTT. The whole variable domain, filled in from reference TRBV5-6 and TRBJ1-1, reads DAGVTQSPTHLIKTRGQQVTLRCSPKSGHDTVSWYQQALGQGPQFIFQYYEEEERQRGNFPDRFSGHQFPNYSSELNVNALLLGDSALYLCASSSRKTVNTEAFFGQGTRLTVV.

There are many counts of this clonotype. This sequence joins TRBV7-2 and TRBJ2-1; a possible D gene is TRBD1 (5 bases). The CDR3 is 15 amino acids. The germline V and J ends were trimmed by 6 bases and 0 bases, with 12 bases remaining between them. CDR1 and CDR2 from the germline V gene are SGHTA and FQGNSA. The CDR3 nucleotides are TGTGCCAGCAGTGACCGGACAAGCTCCTACAATGAGCAGTTCTTC. Translating it yields CASSDRTSSYNEQFF.

This clonotype was observed a handful of times. V gene TRBV12-3 or TRBV12-4 combines with J gene TRBJ1-5; 8 bases are a match to TRBD1. The J segment lost 7 bases and the V segment lost 6 bases, leaving 11 bases of the junction unmatched. The CDR3 has 15 amino acids. CDR3 region: CASSMSRGRGQPQHF. The CDR3 coding sequence is TGTGCCAGCAGCATGAGCAGGGGGCGCGGCCAGCCCCAGCATTTT.

This clonotype was observed at least ten times. The genes are TRBV7-9 and TRBJ2-1; 13 bases match TRBD2. From germline, CDR1 is SEHNR and CDR2 FQNEAQ (reference sequence). V was pared by 3 bases and J by 6 bases, with 2 bases of the junction left unmatched. This CDR3 is built from 15 residues. The CDR3 protein is CASSFGTSGANEQFF. CDR3 coding DNA: TGTGCCAGCAGCTTTGGGACTAGCGGGGCCAATGAGCAGTTCTTC. Variable domain in full (rest from reference TRBV7-9 and TRBJ2-1): DTGVSQNPRHKITKRGQNVTFRCDPISEHNRLYWYRQTLGQGPEFLTYFQNEAQLEKSRLLSDRFSAERPKGSFSTLEIQRTEQGDSAMYLCASSFGTSGANEQFFGPGTRLTVL.

The rearrangement joins TRBV5-1 to TRBJ2-5; either TRBD1 or TRBD2 may supply D (5 bases each). Germline-derived CDR1 and CDR2 are SGHRS and YFSETQ. The CDR3 sequence is 15 residues long. V dropped 2 bases and J dropped 1 base, with 12 bases sitting between them. The CDR3 reads CASSFAGTGQETQYF. For the CDR3, the DNA is TGCGCCAGCAGCTTTGCCGGGACGGGCCAAGAGACCCAGTACTTC.

This clonotype has a handful of counts. This sequence joins TRBV3-1 and TRBJ2-7; D gene unclear. Germline V gene data show CDR1 as LGHDT and CDR2 as YNNKEL (reference sequence). The CDR3 runs 15 residues. The ends were cut back, 0 bases at V and 2 bases at J, with 11 bases in the middle. This chain's CDR3 is CASSQDLQATYEQYF. CDR3 in DNA: TGTGCCAGCAGCCAAGATCTCCAGGCAACCTACGAGCAGTACTTC.